Listed below are T cell receptor beta chains from one sample, sequenced in a study of blood T cell repertoires in COVID-19. The table came from immunoSEQ multiplex PCR; TCRdb's copy has only in-frame clones and leaves some out. The sample lists around 130,000 clones; around 83% were seen once. Sequenced input: peripheral blood. These receptors all come from a man aged 25-40 years with COVID-19, enrolled during active disease. Both conserved end residues are part of each CDR3. Fields, in order: D gene, clone size, J gene, V gene, CDR3 DNA, CDR3 protein. A D gene is named only where the DNA matches it firmly. Clone size appears in some rows only: once, few, many, or a class for an expanded clone.

TRBD1 | - | TRBJ2-7 | TRBV6-6 | TGTGCCAGCAGTTACCCACAGGGGCTAGCCTACGAGCAGTACTTC | CASSYPQGLAYEQYF
TRBD1 | - | TRBJ1-5 | TRBV29-1 | TGCAGCGTCGGACAGGGAGGGCCTAGGGGCAATCAGCCCCAGCATTTT | CSVGQGGPRGNQPQHF
- | few | TRBJ1-3 | TRBV30 | TGTGCCTGGAAAACGGGACACTCTGGAAACACCATATATTTT | CAWKTGHSGNTIYF
- | - | TRBJ2-7 | TRBV13 | TGTGCCAGCAGTTCCGAGTACGAGCAGTACTTC | CASSSEYEQYF
TRBD2 | - | TRBJ2-3 | TRBV27 | TGTGCCAGCACCTCTAGCGGGAGGGTAGGTTCGCAGTATTTT | CASTSSGRVGSQYF
- | - | TRBJ1-6 | TRBV10-3 | TGTGCCATCAGTGAGTCGAATTCAGGGGACAATTCACCCCTCCACTTT | CAISESNSGDNSPLHF
TRBD2 | - | TRBJ2-5 | TRBV11-1 | TGTGCCAGCAGCTTTAATACGGGAGGGGTAGAGACCCAGTACTTC | CASSFNTGGVETQYF
TRBD2 | - | TRBJ2-6 | TRBV9 | TGTGCCAGCAGCCCCCTCGTAGGGACTAGCGCTTCTGGGGCCAACGTCCTGACTTTC | CASSPLVGTSASGANVLTF
TRBD1 | few | TRBJ1-2 | TRBV7-9 | TGTGCCAGCAGCCCGAACGACAGGGTCTATGGCTACACCTTC | CASSPNDRVYGYTF
TRBD1 | - | TRBJ2-5 | TRBV7-9 | TGTGCCAGCAGGCCTCCGACAGGGGGGGAGACCCAGTACTTC | CASRPPTGGETQYF
- | few | TRBJ1-5 | TRBV6-4 | TGTGCCAGCAGTACAGGGAGCAATCAGCCCCAGCATTTT | CASSTGSNQPQHF
TRBD1 | - | TRBJ1-5 | TRBV2 | TGTGCCAGCAGACGTCGGGACAGGGAAGGTCAGCCCCAGCATTTT | CASRRRDREGQPQHF
- | once | TRBJ2-3 | TRBV2 | TGTGCCAGCTGCTTGAGAGATACGCAGTATTTT | CASCLRDTQYF
- | - | TRBJ1-5 | TRBV29-1 | TGCAGTTACTCTGACAGTGACAATCAGCCCCAGCATTTT | CSYSDSDNQPQHF
TRBD2 | - | TRBJ2-7 | TRBV5-1 | TGCGCCAGCAGCTTGGAAACTAGCGGGAGCCTGTACTTC | CASSLETSGSLYF
TRBD2 | - | TRBJ2-1 | TRBV24-1 | TGTGCCACCAGTGATTCGTCGACTAGCGGGAGTCTCTATGAGCAGTTCTTC | CATSDSSTSGSLYEQFF
- | - | TRBJ2-5 | TRBV5-1 | TGCGCCAGCAGCTTCGAGGGCGGGGAGACCCAGTACTTC | CASSFEGGETQYF
- | - | TRBJ1-5 | TRBV28 | TGTGCCAGCAGTTTCGCGAGGAATCAGCCCCAGCATTTT | CASSFARNQPQHF
- | - | TRBJ2-1 | TRBV7-3 | TGTGCCAGCAGCTTAAGGGCCCGAGGAGAAGGGGCAGAAAACTACAATGAGCAGTTCTTC | CASSLRARGEGAENYNEQFF
- | - | TRBJ2-7 | TRBV4-1 | TGCGCCAGCAGCCAAGAGCGATACTACGAGCAGTACTTC | CASSQERYYEQYF
- | once | TRBJ1-1 | TRBV3-1/TRBV3-2 | TGTGCCAGCAGCCAGGGTGGGCACTTGAACACTGAAGCTTTCTTT | CASSQGGHLNTEAFF
- | - | TRBJ2-1 | TRBV25-1 | TGTGCCAGCAATGAATTGGCAGGGCAAGGTGAGCAGTTCTTC | CASNELAGQGEQFF
- | - | TRBJ2-5 | TRBV13 | TGTGCCAGCAGCCCCGGGGAATTAGAGACCCAGTACTTC | CASSPGELETQYF
- | - | TRBJ1-3 | TRBV6-5 | TGTGCCAGCAGTATAAGAGCCTCTGGAAACACCATATATTTT | CASSIRASGNTIYF
TRBD1 | - | TRBJ2-5 | TRBV24-1 | TGTGCCACCAGTGATGGGGGCTTTGGGACAGGGCGTTGGGAGACCCAGTACTTC | CATSDGGFGTGRWETQYF
TRBD1 | - | TRBJ1-2 | TRBV10-3 | TGTGCCATCAGTGAGTCAGGCAGGGGGCCTGGCTACACCTTC | CAISESGRGPGYTF
- | - | TRBJ1-2 | TRBV5-6 | TGTGCCAGCAGCTTTTTTCTGGAGAACTATGGCTACACCTTC | CASSFFLENYGYTF
TRBD1 | once | TRBJ1-1 | TRBV4-3 | TGCGCCAGCAGCCAAGTGATTGGCCAGGGGGCGTTGGACACTGAAGCTTTCTTT | CASSQVIGQGALDTEAFF
- | - | TRBJ1-4 | TRBV10-1 | TGCGCCAGCAGTGATGAACCGGGGGAAAAACTGTTTTTT | CASSDEPGEKLFF
TRBD2 | - | TRBJ2-7 | TRBV28 | TGTGCCAGCAGTTTAGCCGGAAGGTTAGCGGGACCACTTTCCTACGAGCAGTACTTC | CASSLAGRLAGPLSYEQYF
- | - | TRBJ1-4 | TRBV6-1 | TGTGCCAGCAGTGAAGAGCCGGGGTGGGATGAAAAACTGTTTTTT | CASSEEPGWDEKLFF
- | - | TRBJ1-1 | TRBV19 | TGTGCCAGTAGTATAGATGCGTGGGGAGGAGCTTTCTTT | CASSIDAWGGAFF
- | - | TRBJ1-1 | TRBV11-2 | TGTGCCAGCAGCCCTGGGCTCATGAACACTGAAGCTTTCTTT | CASSPGLMNTEAFF
- | - | TRBJ2-3 | TRBV12-3/TRBV12-4 | TGTGCCAGCAGTGAAAACAGGGCTGGCACGCAGTATTTT | CASSENRAGTQYF
- | - | TRBJ1-5 | TRBV3-1/TRBV3-2 | TGTGCCAGCAGCCTCCTACAATCCAACCAGGCCAGTCATCCCGGCCAGCCCCAGCATTTT | CASSLLQSNQASHPGQPQHF
- | once | TRBJ1-1 | TRBV6-5 | TGTGCCAGCAGTTACTCGAAGGTGGAGGGCACTGAAGCTTTCTTT | CASSYSKVEGTEAFF
TRBD2 | - | TRBJ2-3 | TRBV7-9 | TGTGCCAGCAGCGGGACTAGCGGGAGCGGCACAGATACGCAGTATTTT | CASSGTSGSGTDTQYF
TRBD1 | - | TRBJ1-1 | TRBV27 | TGTGCCAGCAGTCTGACAGGGGGGGGAGAAGCTTTCTTT | CASSLTGGGEAFF
TRBD1 | - | TRBJ2-3 | TRBV28 | TGTGCCAGCAGTTTCCTGGGACAGACAGATACGCAGTATTTT | CASSFLGQTDTQYF
- | - | TRBJ1-1 | TRBV24-1 | TGTGCCACCAGTCAGGATACTGAAGCTTTCTTT | CATSQDTEAFF
- | - | TRBJ2-1 | TRBV18 | TGTGCCAGCTCACCCCGTGACCAGCGACGCGATGAGCAGTTCTTC | CASSPRDQRRDEQFF
TRBD1 | few | TRBJ1-3 | TRBV6-4 | TGTGCCAGCAGTGACTCGACAGGGGGAAACACCATATATTTT | CASSDSTGGNTIYF
- | - | TRBJ2-7 | TRBV29-1 | TGCAGCGTTGGGACAGCGCTTTCCTACGAGCAGTACTTC | CSVGTALSYEQYF
TRBD1 | - | TRBJ1-5 | TRBV11-2 | TGTGCCAGCAGCATAAAGCCGGACAGGGTAAGCAATCAGCCCCAGCATTTT | CASSIKPDRVSNQPQHF
TRBD1 | - | TRBJ1-4 | TRBV28 | TGTGCCAGCAGTTTATCCACAGGGGGGGTTGCAACTAATGAAAAACTGTTTTTT | CASSLSTGGVATNEKLFF
TRBD2 | - | TRBJ2-1 | TRBV7-2 | TGTGCCAGCAGCTTTCGCCCGCTAGCGGGAGGAGTCAATGAGCAGTTCTTC | CASSFRPLAGGVNEQFF
- | - | TRBJ2-3 | TRBV28 | TGTGCTAGCACGGACTCATCCCTCACAGATACGCAGTATTTT | CASTDSSLTDTQYF
TRBD1 | - | TRBJ1-4 | TRBV5-8 | TGTGCCAGCAGCTTGGTAGGGACAGCAACTAATGAAAAACTGTTTTTT | CASSLVGTATNEKLFF
- | - | TRBJ2-5 | TRBV3-1/TRBV3-2 | TGTGCCAGCACGTCTGGTGCGGGCTCCAGGGAGACCCAGTACTTC | CASTSGAGSRETQYF
TRBD2 | - | TRBJ2-1 | TRBV24-1 | TGTGCCACCAGTGACATAGCGGGAAACAATGAGCAGTTCTTC | CATSDIAGNNEQFF
- | - | TRBJ1-1 | TRBV7-2 | TGTGCCAGCAGCTTAGTAGGGGTAAACACTGAAGCTTTCTTT | CASSLVGVNTEAFF
TRBD1 | once | TRBJ2-5 | TRBV18 | TGTGCCAGCTCACCACAGGGGGCCGGTGTTCAAGAGACCCAGTACTTC | CASSPQGAGVQETQYF
- | - | TRBJ1-6 | TRBV3-1/TRBV3-2 | TGTGCCAGCAGCCCCGTTATATCCAATTCACCCCTCCACTTT | CASSPVISNSPLHF
- | once | TRBJ2-7 | TRBV7-9 | TGTGCCAGCAGCTTTTCGTACGGGACTTCCCCCTACGAGCAGTACTTC | CASSFSYGTSPYEQYF
- | - | TRBJ2-2 | TRBV24-1 | TGTGCCACCAGTGATCTCATAGGAGGAACCGGGGAGCTGTTTTTT | CATSDLIGGTGELFF
TRBD2 | - | TRBJ2-2 | TRBV7-9 | TGTGCCAGCACGACCCGGGGCGGGAGCTTCGCGAACACCGGGGAGCTGTTTTTT | CASTTRGGSFANTGELFF
TRBD2 | - | TRBJ2-7 | TRBV4-1 | TGCGCCAGCAGCCAGGTAGCGGGGGGCTACGAGCAGTACTTC | CASSQVAGGYEQYF
TRBD2 | - | TRBJ2-7 | TRBV9 | TGTGCCAGCAGCCCTCACGGGACTAGCGGACACGAGCAGTACTTC | CASSPHGTSGHEQYF
TRBD2 | - | TRBJ2-2 | TRBV6-5 | TGTGCCAGCATGACTAGCGGGATAACCGGGGAGCTGTTTTTT | CASMTSGITGELFF